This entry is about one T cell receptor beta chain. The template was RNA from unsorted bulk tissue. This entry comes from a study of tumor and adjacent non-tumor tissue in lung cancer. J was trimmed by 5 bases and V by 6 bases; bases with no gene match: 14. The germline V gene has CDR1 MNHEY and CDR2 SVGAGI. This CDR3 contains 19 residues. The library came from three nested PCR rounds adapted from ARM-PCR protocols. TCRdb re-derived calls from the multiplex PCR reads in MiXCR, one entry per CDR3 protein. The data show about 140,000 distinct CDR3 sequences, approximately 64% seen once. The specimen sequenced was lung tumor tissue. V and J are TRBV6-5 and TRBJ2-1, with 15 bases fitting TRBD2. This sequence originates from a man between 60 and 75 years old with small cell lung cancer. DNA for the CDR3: TGTGCCAGCAGAAATTCGGGACTAGCGGGAGGTAGGTTCCACAATGAGCAGTTCTTC. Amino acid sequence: CASRNSGLAGGRFHNEQFF.